The present T cell receptor beta chain was sequenced within a study of shared clonotypes between healthy human individuals. Whole-study findings and limits: About 4.5% of naive CD4 clonotypes were common to a handful of donors. Researchers sampled only blood; tissue repertoires likely differ. Sorted-subset samples were not fully sequenced, rarefaction indicated.

Of note for this clone: Antigen: not known. Other DNA sequences in this sample translate to the same CDR3.

TCRdb keeps only in-frame clones here, not all; method: immunoSEQ multiplex PCR. The sample shows about 1,500,000 clones, roughly 97% of them seen only once. V dropped 3 bases and J dropped 5 bases, with 7 bases sitting between them. CDR1 is KGHSH, CDR2 LQKENI, per germline. The CDR3 contains 12 residues. The specimen sequenced was naive CD4+ T cells sorted from blood. Subset reported: CD45RA+ positively selected. The chain uses TRBV18 and TRBJ2-5; D gene uncertain. The clonotype was recovered from a man younger than 45 in good health. CDR3 DNA sequence: TGTGCCAGCTCACCGGGCTTGGAGACCCAGTACTTC. Its protein product is CASSPGLETQYF.